The text below deals with one TCR beta chain. The sample is drawn from a study of blood T cell repertoires in COVID-19. Method: immunoSEQ multiplex PCR; TCRdb's copy keeps in-frame clones and lacks some. The data show some 180,000 clones, roughly 93% seen once. The CDR3 sequence is 18 residues long. The chain uses TRBV21-1 and TRBJ1-6; no check of the table's D call, TRBD1, against the DNA was made. TRBV21-1 is shown as a pseudogene. The receptor was derived from a man younger than 30 with COVID-19, enrolled during active disease. Material: peripheral blood. The CDR3 region is CASSKAGTGGLYGSPLHF. The CDR3 nucleotides read TGTGCCAGCAGCAAAGCGGGGACAGGGGGCTTGTATGGTTCACCCCTCCACTTT.